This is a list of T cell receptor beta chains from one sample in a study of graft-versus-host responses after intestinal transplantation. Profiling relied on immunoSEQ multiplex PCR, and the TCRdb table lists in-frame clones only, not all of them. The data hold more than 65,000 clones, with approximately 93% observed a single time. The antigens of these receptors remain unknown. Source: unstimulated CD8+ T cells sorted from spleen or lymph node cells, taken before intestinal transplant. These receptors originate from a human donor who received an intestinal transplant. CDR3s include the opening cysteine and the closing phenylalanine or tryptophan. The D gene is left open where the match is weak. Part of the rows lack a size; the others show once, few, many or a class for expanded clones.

CASSHRFWDRVREKLFF | TGCGCCAGCAGCCACAGATTCTGGGACAGGGTGAGGGAAAAACTGTTTTTT | TRBV4-1 | TRBD1 | TRBJ1-4 | .
CASSGGTGAPYTF | TGTGCCAGCAGTGGAGGGACAGGCGCGCCCTACACCTTC | TRBV25-1 | TRBD1 | TRBJ1-2 | .
CASLRGPQENQPQHF | TGTGCCAGCCTTAGGGGGCCGCAAGAGAATCAGCCCCAGCATTTT | TRBV2 | TRBD1 | TRBJ1-5 | .
CASSTRRPGNTIYF | TGTGCCAGCAGTACTCGTCGTCCTGGAAACACCATATATTTT | TRBV6-5 | . | TRBJ1-3 | once
CASSPPVSGAKNIQYF | TGTGCCAGCAGCCCTCCTGTCTCGGGAGCCAAAAACATTCAGTACTTC | TRBV7-8 | . | TRBJ2-4 | .
CASKGGHRREKLFF | TGTGCCAGCAAAGGGGGGCACAGGAGGGAAAAACTGTTTTTT | TRBV4-2 | . | TRBJ1-4 | .
CASSLGQGGGGYTF | TGTGCCAGCAGTTTAGGGCAGGGAGGAGGTGGCTACACCTTC | TRBV27 | . | TRBJ1-2 | .
CASRDSSLREYF | TGTGCCAGCAGGGACAGTTCCCTTAGGGAGTACTTC | TRBV7-9 | . | TRBJ2-5 | .
CASSFGQASYEQYF | TGTGCCAGCAGCTTCGGGCAGGCCTCCTACGAGCAGTACTTC | TRBV5-6 | . | TRBJ2-7 | .
CATSAQDSNQPQHF | TGTGCCACCTCGGCACAGGATAGCAATCAGCCCCAGCATTTT | TRBV15 | . | TRBJ1-5 | .
CASSFGGSYEQYF | TGTGCCAGCAGTTTTGGCGGGAGCTACGAGCAGTACTTC | TRBV27 | TRBD2 | TRBJ2-7 | .
CASSSSGTTNEKLFF | TGTGCCAGCAGCTCCTCCGGGACCACTAATGAAAAACTGTTTTTT | TRBV9 | . | TRBJ1-4 | .
CTSSHGRDDAIINQPQHF | TGCACCAGCAGCCACGGACGGGATGACGCAATAATCAATCAGCCCCAGCATTTT | TRBV1 | . | TRBJ1-5 | .
CATSGLAMGTGELFF | TGTGCCACCAGTGGACTAGCGATGGGGACCGGGGAGCTGTTTTTT | TRBV15 | TRBD2 | TRBJ2-2 | .
CASSIGQSNTEAFF | TGTGCCAGTAGTATCGGACAGTCAAACACTGAAGCTTTCTTT | TRBV19 | . | TRBJ1-1 | .
CAESAQETQYF | TGTGCCGAATCGGCTCAAGAGACCCAGTACTTC | TRBV7-9 | . | TRBJ2-5 | .
CASSFGGTGELFF | TGTGCCAGCAGTTTTGGCGGGACCGGGGAGCTGTTTTTT | TRBV28 | . | TRBJ2-2 | .